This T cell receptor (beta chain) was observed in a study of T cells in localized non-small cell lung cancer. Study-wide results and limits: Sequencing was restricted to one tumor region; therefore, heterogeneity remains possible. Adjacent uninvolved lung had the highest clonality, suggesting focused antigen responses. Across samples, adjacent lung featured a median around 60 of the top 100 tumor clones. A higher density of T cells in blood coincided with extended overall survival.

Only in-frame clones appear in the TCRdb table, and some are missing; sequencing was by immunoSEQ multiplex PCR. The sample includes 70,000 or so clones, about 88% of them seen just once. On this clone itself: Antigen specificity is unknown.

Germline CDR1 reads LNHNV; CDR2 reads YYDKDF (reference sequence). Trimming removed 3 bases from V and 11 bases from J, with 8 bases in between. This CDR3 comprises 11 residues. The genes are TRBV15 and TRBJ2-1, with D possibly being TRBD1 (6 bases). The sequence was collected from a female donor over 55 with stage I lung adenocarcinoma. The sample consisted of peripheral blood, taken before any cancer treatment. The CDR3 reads CATSRDRQQFF. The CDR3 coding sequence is TGTGCCACCAGCAGGGACAGACAGCAGTTCTTC.